Following are 16 T cell receptor beta chains from one sample sequenced in a study of blood T cell repertoires in COVID-19. Sequenced by immunoSEQ multiplex PCR; TCRdb stores in-frame clones only, minus some. The sample has over 150,000 clones; about 90% are singletons. The sequenced material came from peripheral blood. The receptor source for this set is a man in his sixties or seventies with active or convalescent COVID-19.

V gene TRBV19 combines with J gene TRBJ1-2; D ambiguous. Trimming stripped 4 bases from V and 4 bases from J, with 10 bases between. The CDR3 contains 13 residues. Germline values: CDR1 LNHDA, CDR2 SQIVND (reference sequence). Here the CDR3 reads CASSSRSFYGYTF. The CDR3 bases are TGTGCCAGTAGTAGTAGGAGTTTCTATGGCTACACCTTC.

J is TRBJ1-1 and V is TRBV19, with TRBD1 matching over 9 bases. V gave up 3 bases and J gave up 1 base; unmatched junction bases: 6. This CDR3 is 16 amino acids long. Per germline, CDR1 LNHDA and CDR2 SQIVND (reference sequence). The CDR3 region is CASSIRTGDTNTEAFF. CDR3 DNA sequence: TGTGCCAGTAGTATTAGGACAGGGGATACGAACACTGAAGCTTTCTTT.

The sample holds a few counts of this clone. This chain links TRBV28 with TRBJ2-7; 9 nucleotides align to TRBD2. Germline trimming cut 6 bases from V and 0 bases from J; bases unmatched to any gene: 3. There are 14 residues in the CDR3. Germline CDR1 is MDHEN and CDR2 is SYDVKM. The CDR3 here is CASSISGSSYEQYF. In DNA, the CDR3 is TGTGCCAGCAGCATTAGCGGGAGCTCCTACGAGCAGTACTTC.

V is TRBV11-3 and J is TRBJ2-1; 9 bases agree with TRBD2. This CDR3 contains 13 residues. The germline CDR1 and CDR2 sequences are SGHNT and YENEEA. Trimming took 7 bases from V and 5 from J; bases not matched to a gene: 3. The chain's CDR3 is CASKAGGNNEQFF. In nucleotides, the CDR3 is TGTGCCAGCAAAGCGGGGGGTAACAATGAGCAGTTCTTC.

The chain joins TRBV20-1 to TRBJ1-2, with 10 bases aligning to TRBD1. Germline V gene sequence: CDR1 DFQATT, CDR2 SNEGSKA (reference sequence). The length of the CDR3 is 17 residues. With 3 bases clipped from V and 1 base from J, the junction kept 11 bases outside the gene matches. As DNA, the CDR3 is TGCAGTGCTAGTTCGACCCCAGGGACAGGGGTTAACTATGGCTACACCTTC. Translated: CSASSTPGTGVNYGYTF.

V and J are TRBV13 and TRBJ1-1, with 8 bases matching TRBD1. Per the germline V gene, CDR1 is PRHDT and CDR2 is FYEKMQ (reference sequence). Trimming at V came to 5 bases and at J to 1 base, leaving 6 bases not matched to a gene. The CDR3 length is 15 residues. CDR3 in DNA: TGTGCCAGCAGCCTCGGACAGGGAGGGAACACTGAAGCTTTCTTT. It encodes CASSLGQGGNTEAFF.

The chain has TRBV4-1 and TRBJ2-6; tentative D call: TRBD2 (5 bases). Germline V gene data show CDR1 as MGHRA and CDR2 as YSYEKL. The CDR3 covers 18 residues. V gave up 1 base and J gave up 2 bases, with 15 bases separating them. The CDR3 nucleotides are TGCGCCAGCAGCCAAGTTCGGGGTTTAGGACCTGGGGCCAACGTCCTGACTTTC. It codes for CASSQVRGLGPGANVLTF.

This chain connects TRBV2 to TRBJ2-7; 9 nucleotides line up with TRBD1. Germline V CDR1 and CDR2: SNHLY, FYNNEI. This CDR3 is built from 15 residues. The junction had 12 bases not matched to a gene; V was cut back by 6 bases and J by 6 bases. As DNA, the CDR3 is TGTGCCAGCAGGAGGGGACAGGGTATTTTCTCCGAGCAGTACTTC. It codes for CASRRGQGIFSEQYF.

This rearrangement joins TRBV6-6 to TRBJ2-2; tentative D call: TRBD1 (6 bases). V was shortened by 7 bases and J by 2 bases, with 17 bases between the two germline ends. CDR3 size: 16 residues. In germline, CDR1 is MNHNY, CDR2 SVGAGI (reference sequence). CDR3 amino acids: CASTSGTYFNTGELFF. DNA for the CDR3: TGTGCCAGCACCTCCGGGACATACTTCAACACCGGGGAGCTGTTTTTT.

J is TRBJ1-2 and V is TRBV10-2; 7 bases match TRBD1. The CDR3 has 15 residues. The V gene end was trimmed by 3 bases and the J gene end by 5 bases; junction bases not matched to a gene: 9. Germline V lookup: CDR1 WSHSY, CDR2 SAAADI. CDR3 nucleotide sequence: TGCGCCAGCAGTGACTCTTGGACAGGTAGTTATGGCTACACCTTC. It codes for CASSDSWTGSYGYTF.

V and J are TRBV30 and TRBJ1-4; D gene ambiguous. The germline gives CDR1 GTSNPN, CDR2 SVGIG (reference sequence). The CDR3 has 14 amino acids. Deletions cut 1 base from V and 8 bases from J, with 14 bases between. In DNA, the CDR3 is TGTGCCTGGAGTGAAGGGCCGGGATGGGAAAAACTGTTTTTT. Translating gives CAWSEGPGWEKLFF. Full variable domain (rest looked up from reference TRBV30 and TRBJ1-4): SQTIHQWPATLVQPVGSPLSLECTVEGTSNPNLYWYRQAAGRGLQLLFYSVGIGQISSEVPQNLSASRPQDRQFILSSKKLLLSDSGFYLCAWSEGPGWEKLFFGSGTQLSVL.

This clone was seen a few times. V gene TRBV20-1 combines with J gene TRBJ2-7; 7 bases line up with TRBD1. This CDR3 comprises 14 residues. In germline, CDR1 is DFQATT, CDR2 SNEGSKA (reference sequence). Trimming removed 3 bases from V and 2 bases from J; junction bases left unmatched: 7. CDR3: CSASGTVHTYEQYF. In DNA, the CDR3 is TGCAGTGCTAGTGGGACAGTACACACCTACGAGCAGTACTTC.

The V and J genes are TRBV20-1 and TRBJ1-2; no clear D gene. CDR3 length equals 11 residues. Germline values: CDR1 DFQATT, CDR2 SNEGSKA (reference sequence). V lost 3 bases and J lost 4, with 6 bases in between. This CDR3 reads CSASWAYGYTF. The CDR3 DNA sequence: TGCAGTGCTAGTTGGGCCTATGGCTACACCTTC.

The rearrangement uses TRBV7-2 and TRBJ1-2; possibly TRBD1 for D (5 bases). The CDR3 consists of 13 residues. V gave up 5 bases and J gave up 4 bases, with 11 bases separating them. Germline V CDR1 and CDR2: SGHTA, FQGNSA. CDR3 amino acids: CASSPPGAYGYTF. In DNA, the CDR3 is TGTGCCAGCAGCCCCCCTGGGGCCTATGGCTACACCTTC.

Points on this clone: Since the CDR3 does not end with the conserved phenylalanine or tryptophan, this likely comes from a read error. The limits of the CDR3 on the DNA are not certain, so only TCRdb's listed CDR3 is given. V gene TRBV19 combines with J gene TRBJ1-1; TRBD1, the table's D call, was not compared with the DNA. Looked up from germline, CDR1 is LNHDA and CDR2 is SQIVND (reference sequence). The CDR3 is 13 residues long, ends included. CDR3 loop: CASSNRDRLQISP.

The rearrangement links TRBV11-3 to TRBJ2-1; TRBD2 is a possible D gene (5 bases). V lost 6 bases to trimming and J lost 2 bases, with 11 bases between them. The CDR3 is 14 amino acids. Germline V gene data show CDR1 as SGHNT and CDR2 as YENEEA. This CDR3 is CASSSTGTYNEQFF. CDR3 sequence (DNA): TGTGCCAGCAGTTCCACCGGGACCTACAATGAGCAGTTCTTC. The whole variable domain, filled in from reference TRBV11-3 and TRBJ2-1, reads EAGVVQSPRYKIIEKKQPVAFWCNPISGHNTLYWYLQNLGQGPELLIRYENEEAVDDSQLPKDRFSAERLKGVDSTLKIQPAELGDSAVYLCASSSTGTYNEQFFGPGTRLTVL.